A single sample gave rise to the 24 T cell receptor beta chains below, sequenced in a study of technical replicates of blood from a handful of donors. TCRdb keeps only in-frame clones here, not all; method: immunoSEQ multiplex PCR. Of about 79,000 clones listed, around 94% are singletons. Sample: T cells isolated from PBMCs. These TCRs come from a human donor in good health.

The V gene is TRBV4-1, the J gene TRBJ1-1; possible D gene TRBD1, 5 bases. CDR3 size: 15 residues. The V gene's germline CDR1 is MGHRA and CDR2 YSYEKL. V lost 1 base and J 7 bases, leaving 16 bases between the germline ends. The CDR3 coding sequence is TGCGCCAGCAGCCAAGTCCTACAGGATTGGGGTGAAGCTTTCTTT. Its protein is CASSQVLQDWGEAFF.

As to this clone: The sample holds other DNA sequences that translate to the same CDR3. J is TRBJ2-7 and V is TRBV5-1, with D possibly being TRBD1 (5 bases). The germline V and J ends were trimmed by 5 bases and 4 bases, with 10 bases remaining between them. The germline V gene has CDR1 SGHRS and CDR2 YFSETQ. This CDR3 is built from 12 residues. As DNA, the CDR3 is TGCGCCAGCAGTTTGTCAGGGTACGAGCAGTACTTC. Protein product: CASSLSGYEQYF.

This sequence joins TRBV2 and TRBJ1-5; the D gene is possibly TRBD1 (5 bases). CDR1 and CDR2 (germline): SNHLY, FYNNEI. Trimming took 5 bases from V and 7 from J, leaving 18 bases between them. The CDR3 contains 15 residues. Written as DNA, the CDR3 is TGTGCCAGCAGTCTTCGTTCCAGGGATGGCCAGCCCCAGCATTTT. Amino acids: CASSLRSRDGQPQHF.

The chain is built from TRBV28 and TRBJ2-6; D not certain. CDR1 and CDR2 from the germline V gene are MDHEN and SYDVKM. V lost 6 bases and J lost 0, with 9 bases in between. This CDR3 comprises 15 residues. The CDR3 here is CASRKLDSGANVLTF. The CDR3, as DNA: TGTGCCAGCAGGAAACTCGACTCTGGGGCCAACGTCCTGACTTTC. Combining the CDR3 with reference TRBV28 and TRBJ2-6 gives the whole variable domain DVKVTQSSRYLVKRTGEKVFLECVQDMDHENMFWYRQDPGLGLRLIYFSYDVKMKEKGDIPEGYSVSREKKERFSLILESASTNQTSMYLCASRKLDSGANVLTFGAGSRLTVL.

The V call is TRBV6-5, the J call TRBJ1-2; D unclear. The CDR3 sequence is 11 residues long. The V end was cut by 5 bases, the J end by 6 bases, with 7 bases between. CDR1 MNHEY and CDR2 SVGAGI come from the germline V gene. The CDR3 here is CASSPGDGYTF. The CDR3 nucleotides read TGTGCCAGCAGTCCCGGAGATGGCTACACCTTC.

This clone occurred a few times. The chain is built from TRBV6-4 and TRBJ1-5; possible D gene TRBD1, 5 bases. Germline-derived CDR1 and CDR2 are MRHNA and SNTAGT. V was clipped by 0 bases and J by 6 bases, with 9 bases between them. CDR3 length equals 14 residues. The CDR3 DNA sequence: TGTGCCAGCAGTGACTCCAGGGCCAGTCAGCCCCAGCATTTT. Its protein is CASSDSRASQPQHF.

The CDR3 protein is CASIGREREITDTQYF. The CDR3 DNA is TGTGCCAGCATCGGGAGGGAGCGGGAGATCACAGATACGCAGTATTTT. This sequence joins TRBV28 and TRBJ2-3; 8 bases map to TRBD2. Germline V gene lookup returns CDR1 MDHEN and CDR2 SYDVKM. CDR3 size: 16 residues. After removal of 7 bases from V and 2 bases from J, the junction contained 11 bases not matched to a gene. The entire variable domain, with the rest obtained from reference TRBV28 and TRBJ2-3, is as follows: DVKVTQSSRYLVKRTGEKVFLECVQDMDHENMFWYRQDPGLGLRLIYFSYDVKMKEKGDIPEGYSVSREKKERFSLILESASTNQTSMYLCASIGREREITDTQYFGPGTRLTVL.

The rearrangement uses TRBV2 and TRBJ1-1, with 7 bases lining up with TRBD1. Trimming removed 5 bases from V and 4 bases from J; junction bases left unmatched: 13. Per the germline V gene, CDR1 is SNHLY and CDR2 is FYNNEI. The CDR3 is made up of 16 amino acids. The CDR3, as DNA: TGTGCCAGCAGTCCCGGGACAGAGACTTTGGGCACTGAAGCTTTCTTT. Protein product: CASSPGTETLGTEAFF.

The rearrangement uses TRBV11-2 and TRBJ2-4; TRBD2 matches at 9 bases. Losses at the gene ends were 4 bases for V and 8 bases for J; bases not matched to a gene: 6. CDR1 is SGHAT, CDR2 FQNNGV, per germline. The CDR3 covers 14 residues. The CDR3 is CASSSSGALYIQYF. DNA of the CDR3: TGTGCCAGCAGCTCTAGCGGGGCCCTGTACATTCAGTACTTC.

In its sample, this clone was seen once. The chain recombines TRBV4-1 with TRBJ1-2; 9 positions agree with TRBD1. Looked up from germline, CDR1 is MGHRA and CDR2 is YSYEKL. V lost 1 base, J lost 4 bases, and 1 base stayed unmatched. The CDR3 extends over 14 amino acids. The CDR3, as DNA: TGCGCCAGCAGCCAAGGACAGGGGGTCTATGGCTACACCTTC. Its translation: CASSQGQGVYGYTF.

The chain joins TRBV25-1 to TRBJ2-7; no definite D call. Germline CDR1 and CDR2: MGHDK and SYGVNS. The CDR3 is 13 amino acids. V was clipped by 5 bases and J by 2 bases, with 10 bases between them. CDR3 in DNA: TGTGCCAGCAGTAACGTCAGAACCTACGAGCAGTACTTC. Translating it yields CASSNVRTYEQYF.

The gene calls are TRBV5-1 and TRBJ1-1, with D tentatively TRBD1 (6 bases). The length of the CDR3 is 13 residues. Germline-derived CDR1 and CDR2 are SGHRS and YFSETQ. V dropped 2 bases and J dropped 7 bases, with 12 bases sitting between them. CDR3 sequence: CASSFSGDLEAFF. CDR3 sequence (DNA): TGCGCCAGCAGCTTTTCAGGGGACCTTGAAGCTTTCTTT.

This sequence joins TRBV19 and TRBJ1-1; D uncertain. The germline V gene has CDR1 LNHDA and CDR2 SQIVND (reference sequence). V was clipped by 0 bases and J by 8 bases, with 16 bases between them. This CDR3 has 15 amino acids. The CDR3 DNA reads as TGTGCCAGTAGTATAGATCTTAACTTCGCTCCAGAAGCTTTCTTT. Translating gives CASSIDLNFAPEAFF.

The chain joins TRBV28 to TRBJ2-1; D may be TRBD2 (5 bases). This CDR3 spans 12 amino acids. Germline CDR1 reads MDHEN; CDR2 reads SYDVKM. V lost 2 bases and J 12 bases, leaving 11 bases between the germline ends. The CDR3 DNA follows: TGTGCCAGCAGTTTAGCCCTAAGCGGGCAGTTCTTC. Translating gives CASSLALSGQFF. The complete variable domain, with remaining parts taken from reference TRBV28 and TRBJ2-1, reads DVKVTQSSRYLVKRTGEKVFLECVQDMDHENMFWYRQDPGLGLRLIYFSYDVKMKEKGDIPEGYSVSREKKERFSLILESASTNQTSMYLCASSLALSGQFFGPGTRLTVL.

The chain combines TRBV28 with TRBJ1-1; D is undetermined. The V gene's germline CDR1 is MDHEN and CDR2 SYDVKM. V lost 2 bases to trimming and J lost 1 base, with 5 bases between them. This CDR3 has 13 amino acids. The chain's CDR3 is CASSLPGNTEAFF. CDR3 bases: TGTGCCAGCAGTTTACCAGGGAACACTGAAGCTTTCTTT.

The chain joins TRBV27 to TRBJ1-5; 7 bases are a match to TRBD1. The CDR3 contains 14 residues. Germline loops: CDR1 MNHEY, CDR2 SMNVEV (reference sequence). Trimming cost V 6 bases and J 5 bases; bases outside gene matches: 7. CDR3 region: CASSYWTGYQPQHF. In DNA form, the CDR3 reads TGTGCCAGCAGCTACTGGACAGGATATCAGCCCCAGCATTTT.

CDR3 residues: CASSPLAGGPTAQYF. The CDR3, as DNA: TGTGCCAGCAGCCCACTAGCGGGAGGGCCTACGGCCCAGTACTTC. J is TRBJ2-5 and V is TRBV7-6; 13 bases are a match to TRBD2. The germline V gene has CDR1 SGHVS and CDR2 FNYEAQ. Unmatched junction bases numbered 9, after V lost 5 bases and J lost 9 bases. The CDR3 runs to 15 residues.

The chain combines TRBV11-3 with TRBJ2-1; TRBD1 matches 9 bases. The CDR3 totals 16 residues. CDR1 is SGHNT and CDR2 is YENEEA in the germline V gene. V gave up 5 bases and J gave up 1 base; unmatched junction bases: 6. The CDR3 reads CASSRSGQGSYNEQFF. The CDR3 DNA reads as TGTGCCAGCAGCCGATCGGGACAGGGTTCCTACAATGAGCAGTTCTTC.

The rearrangement uses TRBV7-9 and TRBJ2-7, with a tentative D call TRBD1 (5 bases). Germline lookup yields CDR1 SEHNR and CDR2 FQNEAQ (reference sequence). The V gene lost 10 bases and the J gene lost 0 bases, with 10 bases spanning the gap. The CDR3 is made up of 12 amino acids. The CDR3 is CAIWTTSYEQYF. CDR3 bases: TGTGCCATCTGGACAACCTCCTACGAGCAGTACTTC. Full variable domain (rest looked up from reference TRBV7-9 and TRBJ2-7): DTGVSQNPRHKITKRGQNVTFRCDPISEHNRLYWYRQTLGQGPEFLTYFQNEAQLEKSRLLSDRFSAERPKGSFSTLEIQRTEQGDSAMYLCAIWTTSYEQYFGPGTRLTVT.

The J gene is TRBJ2-5, the V gene TRBV11-3, with 7 bases identical to TRBD1. V trimming: 2 bases; J trimming: 5 bases; junction bases outside the gene matches: 8. Germline V lookup: CDR1 SGHNT, CDR2 YENEEA. The CDR3 is made up of 15 amino acids. The CDR3 sequence is CASSLRGPRGETQYF. The CDR3 coding sequence is TGTGCCAGCAGCTTAAGGGGGCCCCGGGGCGAGACCCAGTACTTC.

This clone was seen only once. V is TRBV5-1 and J is TRBJ2-1; D call uncertain. Germline lookup yields CDR1 SGHRS and CDR2 YFSETQ. The CDR3 consists of 15 residues. V gave up 4 bases and J gave up 2 bases, with 13 bases separating them. Here the CDR3 reads CASSPHYATYNEQFF. The CDR3, as DNA: TGCGCCAGCAGCCCGCACTACGCAACCTACAATGAGCAGTTCTTC.

This clone appeared once. V gene TRBV15 combines with J gene TRBJ1-5, with 9 bases lining up with TRBD1. The CDR3 is 17 amino acids. V lost 2 bases, J lost 1 base, and 6 bases stayed unmatched. Per germline, CDR1 LNHNV and CDR2 YYDKDF (reference sequence). CDR3 loop: CATSRSTGGWSNQPQHF. In nucleotides, the CDR3 is TGTGCCACCAGCAGATCTACAGGGGGCTGGAGCAATCAGCCCCAGCATTTT.

The V gene is TRBV29-1, the J gene TRBJ1-1; D gene uncertain. The CDR3 loop spans 10 amino acids. Germline CDR1 SQVTM, CDR2 ANQGSEA. The V end lost 6 bases, the J end lost 7 bases, and 9 bases lay between the germline ends. The DNA for the CDR3 is TGCAGCGTGAGCGTTCATGAAGCTTTCTTT. Translated: CSVSVHEAFF.

V is TRBV30 and J is TRBJ1-2; possible D gene TRBD1, 5 bases. CDR3 length equals 13 residues. Deletions cut 3 bases from V and 6 bases from J, with 14 bases between. Germline CDR1 GTSNPN, CDR2 SVGIG (reference sequence). The CDR3: CAWSSGTVDGYTF. CDR3 in DNA: TGTGCCTGGAGCAGCGGGACGGTCGATGGCTACACCTTC.